The table lists the clone carrying this TCR beta chain with a few counts. The data belong to a study of cytomegalovirus exposure and HLA in healthy donors. Looked up from germline, CDR1 is SGHVS and CDR2 is FQNEAQ. The CDR3 is 14 residues long. Trimming took 5 bases from V and 4 from J, leaving 12 bases between them. Both 60 Vbeta primers and 13 Jbeta primers went into the PCR. Generated by immunoSEQ multiplex PCR, the TCRdb table keeps only in-frame clones and is missing some. Of over 80,000 clones listed, around 74% are singletons. Sequencing input: PBMCs. This TCR derives from a woman between 65 and 79 years old in good health and CMV-seropositive. The chain links TRBV7-8 to TRBJ1-3, with D possibly being TRBD1 (5 bases). The CDR3 nucleotides are TGTGCCAGCAGCCCTCTGGCAGGGGGAAACACCATATATTTT. Protein sequence: CASSPLAGGNTIYF. Full variable domain (missing parts from reference TRBV7-8 and TRBJ1-3): GAGVSQSPRYKVAKRGQDVALRCDPISGHVSLFWYQQALGQGPEFLTYFQNEAQLDKSGLPSDRFFAERPEGSVSTLKIQRTQQEDSAVYLCASSPLAGGNTIYFGEGSWLTVV.